Below are 18 T cell receptor beta chains sequenced from a single sample in a study of shared clonotypes between healthy human individuals. The naive CD8 subset, CD45RO-negative cells positively selected for CCR7, excluded terminally differentiated effector memory CD45RA+ cells. The table came from immunoSEQ multiplex PCR; TCRdb's copy has only in-frame clones and leaves some out. The data contain approximately 590,000 clones, 95% to 96% of them singletons. Sequencing was performed on naive CD8+ T cells sorted from blood. Every receptor here comes from a woman in her 30s in good health.

There are a few counts of this clone. The chain is built from TRBV7-6 and TRBJ2-7, with D perhaps matching TRBD2 (6 bases). There are 19 residues in the CDR3. Trimming left V 4 bases short and J 3 bases short, with 28 bases between. The germline V gene encodes CDR1 SGHVS and CDR2 FNYEAQ. This CDR3 reads CASSSQAGGADSPLYEQYF. CDR3 sequence (DNA): TGTGCCAGCAGCTCCCAGGCCGGGGGAGCGGACTCCCCCCTCTACGAGCAGTACTTC.

The genes are TRBV5-6 and TRBJ1-5; D is unclear. This CDR3 contains 16 residues. The germline V gene has CDR1 SGHDT and CDR2 YYEEEE. The V end lost 0 bases, the J end lost 2 bases, and 12 bases lay between the germline ends. As DNA, the CDR3 is TGTGCCAGCAGCTTGGGTTCTGGGTGGGGCAATCAGCCCCAGCATTTT. Encoded protein: CASSLGSGWGNQPQHF. Full variable domain (outside the CDR3, taken from reference TRBV5-6 and TRBJ1-5): DAGVTQSPTHLIKTRGQQVTLRCSPKSGHDTVSWYQQALGQGPQFIFQYYEEEERQRGNFPDRFSGHQFPNYSSELNVNALLLGDSALYLCASSLGSGWGNQPQHFGDGTRLSIL.

V usage is TRBV4-1 and J usage is TRBJ2-5, with TRBD2 as a possible D gene (7 bases). The J call may be in error: the DNA end matches TRBJ2-7 better. The CDR3 is 14 amino acids. Germline values: CDR1 MGHRA, CDR2 YSYEKL. Written as DNA, the CDR3 is TGCGCCAGCAGCCATTCCGGGGGGCTCTACGAGCAGTACTTC. Amino acids: CASSHSGGLYEQYF.

V is TRBV15 and J is TRBJ2-7; 7 bases map to TRBD1. Trimming cost V 5 bases and J 2 bases; bases outside gene matches: 3. The germline CDR1 and CDR2 sequences are LNHNV and YYDKDF (reference sequence). There are 13 residues in the CDR3. The CDR3 coding sequence is TGTGCCACCAGCCCAGGGACAGCCTACGAGCAGTACTTC. It yields the protein CATSPGTAYEQYF.

This rearrangement joins TRBV5-6 to TRBJ2-1; 9 bases are shared with TRBD1. The CDR3 sequence is 16 residues long. CDR1 SGHDT and CDR2 YYEEEE come from the germline V gene. J gave up 8 bases and V 0 bases, and 9 bases lay outside the gene matches. CDR3 DNA sequence: TGTGCCAGCAGCTTGGGAGGGACAGGGAGGTTCGATGAGCAGTTCTTC. Translated, it gives CASSLGGTGRFDEQFF. Full variable domain (remainder filled in from reference TRBV5-6 and TRBJ2-1): DAGVTQSPTHLIKTRGQQVTLRCSPKSGHDTVSWYQQALGQGPQFIFQYYEEEERQRGNFPDRFSGHQFPNYSSELNVNALLLGDSALYLCASSLGGTGRFDEQFFGPGTRLTVL.

The chain is built from TRBV27 and TRBJ1-1; the match to TRBD1 covers 9 bases. The trim removed 3 bases at V and 1 base at J, leaving 6 bases unmatched. The CDR3 is made up of 16 amino acids. Per germline, CDR1 MNHEY and CDR2 SMNVEV (reference sequence). CDR3 DNA sequence: TGTGCCAGCAGTTTTGGATGGGGACAGGGGAACACTGAAGCTTTCTTT. Translated: CASSFGWGQGNTEAFF.

The chain has TRBV5-6 and TRBJ2-1; 12 bases agree with TRBD2. This CDR3 has 18 residues. J was trimmed by 3 bases and V by 1 base; bases with no gene match: 8. Germline CDR1 reads SGHDT; CDR2 reads YYEEEE. In DNA form, the CDR3 reads TGTGCCAGCAGCTTGTATCTAGCGGGAGGGCAGAACTACAATGAGCAGTTCTTC. It yields the protein CASSLYLAGGQNYNEQFF.

V usage is TRBV27 and J usage is TRBJ2-7; 7 bases line up with TRBD1. The germline V gene has CDR1 MNHEY and CDR2 SMNVEV (reference sequence). With V trimmed by 5 bases and J by 5 bases, 12 bases remained unmatched. There are 15 residues in the CDR3. The chain's CDR3 is CASSDLQGPSHEQYF. In DNA form, the CDR3 reads TGTGCCAGCAGTGACCTACAGGGGCCCAGCCACGAGCAGTACTTC.

Points on this clone: Within the sample, other DNA sequences also encode this same CDR3. V gene TRBV5-6 combines with J gene TRBJ2-7, with D tentatively TRBD2 (6 bases). From germline, CDR1 is SGHDT and CDR2 YYEEEE. Trimming stripped 2 bases from V and 1 base from J, with 10 bases between. There are 14 residues in the CDR3. In nucleotides, the CDR3 is TGTGCCAGCAGCTTTGGAGGGCCGTCCTACGAGCAGTACTTC. This translates into CASSFGGPSYEQYF.

This rearrangement joins TRBV5-6 to TRBJ2-5; 8 bases line up with TRBD2. The junction had 10 bases not matched to a gene; V was cut back by 2 bases and J by 4 bases. The V gene's germline CDR1 is SGHDT and CDR2 YYEEEE. This CDR3 region has 16 residues. The CDR3 sequence: CASSFLTGLAGETQYF. In nucleotides, the CDR3 is TGTGCCAGCAGCTTTTTAACTGGGCTAGCGGGAGAGACCCAGTACTTC.

The V call is TRBV7-9, the J call TRBJ2-7; TRBD1 matches at 7 bases. Germline V gene sequence: CDR1 SEHNR, CDR2 FQNEAQ (reference sequence). Germline trimming cut 1 base from V and 2 bases from J; bases unmatched to any gene: 2. The CDR3 loop spans 14 amino acids. The chain's CDR3 is CASSLDRGAYEQYF. Written as DNA, the CDR3 is TGTGCCAGCAGCTTAGACAGGGGAGCCTACGAGCAGTACTTC.

V and J are TRBV27 and TRBJ2-1; D possibly uses TRBD1 or TRBD2 (5 bases each). Looked up from germline, CDR1 is MNHEY and CDR2 is SMNVEV (reference sequence). CDR3 size: 15 residues. The ends were cut back, 3 bases at V and 4 bases at J, with 13 bases in the middle. CDR3 sequence: CASSLGTEAYNEQFF. In DNA, the CDR3 is TGTGCCAGCAGTTTGGGGACGGAGGCGTACAATGAGCAGTTCTTC.

V usage is TRBV6-5 and J usage is TRBJ1-2; tentatively, D is TRBD1 (5 bases). Germline V gene data show CDR1 as MNHEY and CDR2 as SVGAGI. The CDR3 totals 14 residues. V shed 5 bases and J shed 7 bases, with 17 bases lying between them. In DNA form, the CDR3 reads TGTGCCAGCAGTCCAATCCGGACCCAGGGTGGCTACACCTTC. Its protein is CASSPIRTQGGYTF.

Points on this clone: The sample holds other DNA sequences that translate to the same CDR3. J is TRBJ2-1 and V is TRBV7-3; D ambiguous. The V and J ends lost 1 base and 7 bases respectively, with 8 bases between them. This CDR3 has 13 residues. CDR1 is SGHTA and CDR2 is FQGTGA in the germline V gene. The CDR3 region is CASSLISGNEQFF. CDR3 nucleotide sequence: TGTGCCAGCAGCTTAATTTCCGGGAATGAGCAGTTCTTC.

The gene calls are TRBV28 and TRBJ2-5, with 16 bases that match TRBD2. Trimming removed 4 bases from V and 5 bases from J; junction bases left unmatched: 7. Germline lookup yields CDR1 MDHEN and CDR2 SYDVKM. There are 17 residues in the CDR3. CDR3 coding DNA: TGTGCCAGCAGTTCCAAGGGACTAGCGGGAGGGGGCGAGACCCAGTACTTC. Protein sequence: CASSSKGLAGGGETQYF.

The chain joins TRBV6-1 to TRBJ1-2, with unresolved D. CDR1 is MNHNS and CDR2 is SASEGT in the germline V gene. V was clipped by 4 bases and J by 7 bases, with 4 bases between them. The CDR3 extends over 10 amino acids. CDR3 DNA: TGTGCCAGCAGTGGGGGTGGCTACACCTTC. It yields the protein CASSGGGYTF.

With respect to this clone: This same CDR3 is encoded by further DNA sequences in the sample. The V and J genes are TRBV30 and TRBJ2-3; unclear D gene. The CDR3 covers 10 residues. V lost 0 bases and J lost 6, with 1 base in between. Looked up from germline, CDR1 is GTSNPN and CDR2 is SVGIG (reference sequence). The CDR3 sequence is CAWSVDTQYF. CDR3 in DNA: TGTGCCTGGAGTGTTGATACGCAGTATTTT.

This chain links TRBV11-2 with TRBJ2-3; TRBD2 agrees at 8 bases. J gave up 1 base and V 2 bases, and 11 bases lay outside the gene matches. This CDR3 comprises 18 residues. Germline assignment: CDR1 SGHAT and CDR2 FQNNGV. The DNA for the CDR3 is TGTGCCAGCAGCTTATTACCGGGACTAGTCGCAGGCACAGATACGCAGTATTTT. Its protein is CASSLLPGLVAGTDTQYF.